These T cell receptor beta chains were read from a single sample in a study of human T cells and chemical hapten exposure. TCRdb re-analysed the RACE reads in MiXCR, keeping a single row per CDR3 protein. This table has about 99,000 distinct CDR3 sequences, 9.5% to 15% appearing once. Sample: whole blood, taken in connection with sensitization to the hapten diphenylcyclopropenone (DPC). The receptor source for this set is a woman aged 40 to 50 with alopecia areata. Some clones in this sample may be carry-over from other donors' samples. Each CDR3 is given without its conserved first and last residue.

CDR3aa	v_gene	len	j_gene
ASSYDRDAYEQY	TRBV6-5	12	TRBJ2-7
SAKGLSALIYEQY	TRBV20-1	13	TRBJ2-7
ASSWESANEQF	TRBV7-9	11	TRBJ2-1
ASSVTREGVGELF	TRBV9	13	TRBJ2-2
ASSQGDRNNEQF	TRBV4-2	12	TRBJ2-1
ASSRTGELF	TRBV7-2	9	TRBJ2-2
ASRGGSYYGYT	TRBV6-6	11	TRBJ1-2
ATSRPTSGAPLGNIQY	TRBV15	16	TRBJ2-4
ASSSKGPPLNIQY	TRBV7-9	13	TRBJ2-4
GGTFSYNEQF	TRBV29-1	10	TRBJ2-1
AIGTGGEKLF	TRBV28	10	TRBJ1-4
ASREQPYTEAF	TRBV6-2/TRBV6-3	11	TRBJ1-1
ASSYSPRTSFTEQF	TRBV6-2/TRBV6-3	14	TRBJ2-1
SVVSNEKLF	TRBV29-1	9	TRBJ1-4
ASSLGTAIYEQY	TRBV5-1	12	TRBJ2-7
ASSPDSRSAGNTIY	TRBV7-2	14	TRBJ1-3
ASSLVGGRAINEQF	TRBV7-6	14	TRBJ2-1
ASSQDLDLREQY	TRBV3-1	12	TRBJ2-7
ASSGTSSYNEQF	TRBV5-1	12	TRBJ2-1
ASSQGQGDLLSEQY	TRBV28	14	TRBJ2-7
ASSLHSRHSIHEQY	TRBV5-6	14	TRBJ2-7
SASAGTDNSPLH	TRBV20-1	12	TRBJ1-6
SALDGTETQY	TRBV29-1	10	TRBJ2-5
ASSRQLGTDTQY	TRBV7-9	12	TRBJ2-3
ASSFLAGGEQY	TRBV11-3	11	TRBJ2-7
ASSQGLTSGGNTEAF	TRBV4-1	15	TRBJ1-1
ASSLGTSTDTQY	TRBV19	12	TRBJ2-3
ASWDRGNYGYT	TRBV19	11	TRBJ1-2
ASSLGLAGATDTQY	TRBV12-3/TRBV12-4	14	TRBJ2-3
ASSSFELAGGKETQY	TRBV12-3/TRBV12-4	15	TRBJ2-5
ASSLYQGVEH	TRBV12-3/TRBV12-4	10	TRBJ1-5
ASSLRAGGYTDTQY	TRBV12-3/TRBV12-4	14	TRBJ2-3
ASSQDRNSGDYGYT	TRBV4-3	14	TRBJ1-2
ASSLGQGPNQPQH	TRBV27	13	TRBJ1-5
ASSLRGARAF	TRBV5-4	10	TRBJ1-1
ASSFRAGSTDTQY	TRBV28	13	TRBJ2-3
ASTRGGRTGELF	TRBV7-7	12	TRBJ2-2
ASSAGVGGYGYT	TRBV25-1	12	TRBJ1-2
ASSLAGQGAEAF	TRBV5-6	12	TRBJ1-1
ASSPPSSADTQY	TRBV12-3/TRBV12-4	12	TRBJ2-3
SVGGSGFTEAF	TRBV29-1	11	TRBJ1-1
ASSPSYSRGGHTDTQY	TRBV7-3	16	TRBJ2-3